This T cell receptor beta chain was retrieved from a study of T cell responses to AZD1222 COVID-19 vaccine. Germline values: CDR1 MNHEY, CDR2 SVGAGI. This CDR3 spans 15 amino acids. The V end was cut by 5 bases, the J end by 7 bases, with 20 bases between. The protocol was immunoSEQ multiplex PCR, while the TCRdb copy is restricted to in-frame clones and leaves out a portion. Of around 100,000 clones listed, more than 70% are singletons. Broader study findings: The study found Spike-specific TCR breadth and depth rose after two AZD1222 doses. Baseline seropositivity characterized only 5 or 6 AZD1222 recipients.

As concerns this clone: Its antigen is still unknown.

The sequencing here drew on peripheral blood, taken 28 days after the second AZD1222 dose. This TCR derives from an adult who received the AZD1222 COVID-19 vaccine. The chain recombines TRBV6-5 with TRBJ1-2; TRBD1 might be the D (5 bases). The CDR3 region has the DNA TGTGCCAGCAGTCGGGGGACGGGTACCGGGGGTGGCTACACCTTC. Translating it yields CASSRGTGTGGGYTF.